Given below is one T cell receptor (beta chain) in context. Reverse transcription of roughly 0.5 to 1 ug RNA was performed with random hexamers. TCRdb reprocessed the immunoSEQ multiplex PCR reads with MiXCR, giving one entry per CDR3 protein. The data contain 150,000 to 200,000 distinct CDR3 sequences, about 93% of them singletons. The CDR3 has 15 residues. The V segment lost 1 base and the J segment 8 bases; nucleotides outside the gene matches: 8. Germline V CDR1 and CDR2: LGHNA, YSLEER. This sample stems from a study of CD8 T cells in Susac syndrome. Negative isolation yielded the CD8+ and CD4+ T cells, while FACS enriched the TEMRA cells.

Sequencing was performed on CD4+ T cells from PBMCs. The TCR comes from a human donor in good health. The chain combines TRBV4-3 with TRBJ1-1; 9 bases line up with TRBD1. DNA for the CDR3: TGCGCCAGCAGCCAAGTCACAGGGGGCGCGGGAGAAGCTTTCTTT. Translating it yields CASSQVTGGAGEAFF.